The 10 T cell receptor beta chains in this list originate from one sample, sequenced in a study of spatial heterogeneity in lung cancer (dated by TCRdb to the late 2010s). Per the publication, the time point label means: blood at routine non-recurrence follow-up after resection. Whole RNA extracted from tumor and nontumor lung tissue, or from cryopreserved PBMC samples, was used for TCR sequencing without cell sorting. The method was 5' RACE. Sequencing was performed on a NextSeq 500. The public sequencing data were trimmed at Q25 with fastp and processed into clonotypes with MiXCR by TCRdb, which kept only in-frame beta chains. Each record represents a unique CDR3 protein, reported with the most common genes and DNA among its rows. The sample yields fewer than 30,000 distinct CDR3 sequences; 4.5% to 7.5% were counted once. The ten largest clones represent 20% to 25% of the sample. Sequences were derived from PBMCs, sampled at follow-up. The receptors here all came from a male donor with early-stage non-small cell lung cancer.

This clonotype was picked up many times. This chain joins TRBV6-6 and TRBJ2-2; 9 positions match TRBD1. The CDR3 has 16 residues. The junction had 4 bases not matched to a gene; V was cut back by 4 bases and J by 1 base. Per germline, CDR1 MNHNY and CDR2 SVGAGI (reference sequence). In DNA form, the CDR3 reads TGTGCCAGCAGTTCAGCGGGACAGGGGAACACCGGGGAGCTGTTTTTT. Translated, it gives CASSSAGQGNTGELFF.

This clonotype showed up many times. The chain links TRBV5-6 to TRBJ1-6, with D uncertain. Per germline, CDR1 SGHDT and CDR2 YYEEEE. V shed 4 bases and J shed 10 bases, with 15 bases lying between them. This CDR3 is 14 amino acids long. CDR3 residues: CASSLERVWSPLHF. Here the CDR3 DNA reads TGTGCCAGCAGCCTGGAACGAGTGTGGTCACCCCTCCACTTT. The full variable domain, completed using reference TRBV5-6 and TRBJ1-6, is DAGVTQSPTHLIKTRGQQVTLRCSPKSGHDTVSWYQQALGQGPQFIFQYYEEEERQRGNFPDRFSGHQFPNYSSELNVNALLLGDSALYLCASSLERVWSPLHFGNGTRLTVT.

This chain uses TRBV6-5 with TRBJ1-3; D unresolved. The CDR3 contains 16 residues. Trimming took off 6 bases at V and 0 bases at J, with 15 bases between the two ends. Germline CDR1 and CDR2: MNHEY and SVGAGI. CDR3: CASSYAAASSGNTIYF. Written as DNA, the CDR3 is TGTGCCAGCAGCTATGCGGCAGCGAGCTCTGGAAACACCATATATTTT.

Many counts were recorded for this clonotype. The V gene is TRBV7-9, the J gene TRBJ1-5, with D possibly being TRBD1 (6 bases). The length of the CDR3 is 14 residues. CDR1 and CDR2 from the germline V gene are SEHNR and FQNEAQ (reference sequence). V lost 5 bases and J lost 5, with 13 bases in between. CDR3 protein: CASSVTGTDQPQHF. CDR3 bases: TGTGCCAGCAGCGTTACAGGGACCGATCAGCCCCAGCATTTT.

This clonotype was counted ten times or more. The rearrangement uses TRBV10-3 and TRBJ1-3; D remains ambiguous. The V end was cut by 2 bases, the J end by 0 bases, with 8 bases between. From germline, CDR1 is ENHRY and CDR2 SYGVKD. The CDR3 is made up of 15 amino acids. The CDR3 spells CAISEARVSGNTIYF. The DNA of the CDR3 is TGTGCCATCAGTGAGGCAAGGGTCTCTGGAAACACCATATATTTT.

This clonotype was counted many times. The chain combines TRBV3-1 with TRBJ2-1; 13 bases agree with TRBD2. The CDR3 is made up of 17 amino acids. The V and J ends lost 0 bases and 7 bases, in that order; junction bases with no gene match: 6. Germline CDR1 reads LGHDT; CDR2 reads YNNKEL (reference sequence). The CDR3: CASSQDQLAGGPNEQFF. CDR3 coding DNA: TGTGCCAGCAGCCAAGACCAACTAGCGGGGGGGCCGAATGAGCAGTTCTTC.

There are many counts of this clonotype. The chain has TRBV6-2 or TRBV6-3 and TRBJ1-1; D not certain. Germline CDR1 and CDR2: MNHEY and SVGEGT. V gave up 5 bases and J gave up 0 bases, with 10 bases separating them. There are 14 residues in the CDR3. In DNA form, the CDR3 reads TGTGCCAGCAGTGGGGTCAGGATGAACACTGAAGCTTTCTTT. As protein: CASSGVRMNTEAFF.

This clonotype was detected ten times or more. The chain joins TRBV5-1 to TRBJ2-7; D uncertain. Between the trimmed V and J ends, which lost 2 bases and 3 bases, there was a span of 12 bases. The length of the CDR3 is 14 residues. From germline, CDR1 is SGHRS and CDR2 YFSETQ. CDR3 sequence reads: CASSLVGGVYEQYF. DNA for the CDR3: TGCGCCAGCAGCTTAGTTGGCGGAGTCTACGAGCAGTACTTC.

This clonotype was counted ten times or more. V gene TRBV3-1 combines with J gene TRBJ2-7; D is uncertain. The germline V and J ends were trimmed by 3 bases and 4 bases, with 7 bases remaining between them. Germline CDR1 is LGHDT and CDR2 is YNNKEL (reference sequence). This CDR3 comprises 12 residues. The CDR3 protein is CASSHGRYEQYV. CDR3 coding DNA: TGTGCCAGCAGCCATGGACGATACGAGCAGTACGTC.

The gene calls are TRBV3-1 and TRBJ2-5, with 9 nucleotides matching TRBD2. This CDR3 spans 16 amino acids. Germline assignment: CDR1 LGHDT and CDR2 YNNKEL (reference sequence). With 4 bases clipped from V and 3 bases from J, the junction kept 9 bases outside the gene matches. The chain's CDR3 is CASSRSVTSGEETQYF. For the CDR3, the DNA is TGTGCCAGCAGCCGAAGTGTGACTAGCGGCGAAGAGACCCAGTACTTC.